The source of this T cell receptor (beta chain) is a study of CD8 T cells in Susac syndrome. V was clipped by 1 base and J by 0 bases, with 12 bases between them. This CDR3 has 17 amino acids. The germline gives CDR1 MNHEY, CDR2 SVGAGI. An input of about 0.5 to 1 ug of RNA was subjected to reverse transcription using random hexamers. TCRdb used MiXCR to reprocess the immunoSEQ multiplex PCR reads, holding one entry per CDR3 protein. The sample carries 300,000 to 350,000 distinct CDR3 sequences, around 90% recorded once. The chain combines TRBV6-5 with TRBJ2-2; maybe TRBD1 (5 bases). Sequencing was carried out using CD4+ T cells from PBMCs. The TCR comes from a human donor with multiple sclerosis. The CDR3 reads CASSYYPTEANTGELFF. As DNA, the CDR3 is TGTGCCAGCAGTTACTATCCGACAGAAGCGAACACCGGGGAGCTGTTTTTT.